A selection of T cell receptor beta chains follows, all from one sample in a study of cytomegalovirus exposure and HLA in healthy donors. Generated by immunoSEQ multiplex PCR, the TCRdb table keeps only in-frame clones and is missing some. The sample shows about 130,000 clones, about four fifths of them seen only once. Material for sequencing was PBMCs. All receptors come from a man between 18 and 35 years old in good health and CMV-seronegative. CDR3s leave out the opening cysteine and the closing phenylalanine or tryptophan. The order of the fields is CDR3 protein, V gene, clone size. A clone size is listed for some rows: how often the clone was seen (once, few, many), or a class if it is expanded.

CDR3 protein: ASRGTGGEVHTGELF
V gene: TRBV10-1
clone size: few

CDR3 protein: ASSADGMYTGELF
V gene: TRBV2
clone size: -

CDR3 protein: ASSMGTAYGYT
V gene: TRBV6-5
clone size: few

CDR3 protein: ASSPRTVIGTDTQY
V gene: TRBV2
clone size: -

CDR3 protein: ASISARGASYNEQF
V gene: TRBV28
clone size: -

CDR3 protein: ASGAGPTYEQY
V gene: TRBV9
clone size: once

CDR3 protein: ASRQGQIYTEAF
V gene: TRBV11-1
clone size: -

CDR3 protein: ASSPRDRVFGT
V gene: TRBV7-2
clone size: -

CDR3 protein: ASSQIGQGNTEAF
V gene: TRBV14
clone size: -

CDR3 protein: ASSLEGGLASYNEQF
V gene: TRBV2
clone size: -